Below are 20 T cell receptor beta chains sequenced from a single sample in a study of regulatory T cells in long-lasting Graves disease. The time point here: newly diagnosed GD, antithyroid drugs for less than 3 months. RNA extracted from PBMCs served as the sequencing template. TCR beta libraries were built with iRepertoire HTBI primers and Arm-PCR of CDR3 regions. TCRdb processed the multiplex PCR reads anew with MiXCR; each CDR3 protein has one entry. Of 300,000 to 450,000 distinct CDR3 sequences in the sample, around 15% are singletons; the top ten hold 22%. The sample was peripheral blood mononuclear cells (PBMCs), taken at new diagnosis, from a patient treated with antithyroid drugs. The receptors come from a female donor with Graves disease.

CDR3 nucleotide sequence: TGTGCCAGCAGTTTTACGGGAGGGGTCTACACCTTC. The encoded protein is CASSFTGGVYTF. The chain combines TRBV28 with TRBJ1-2; D possibly corresponds to TRBD1 (5 bases). The ends were cut back, 3 bases at V and 10 bases at J, with 12 bases in the middle. Germline values: CDR1 MDHEN, CDR2 SYDVKM. The CDR3 is made up of 12 amino acids.

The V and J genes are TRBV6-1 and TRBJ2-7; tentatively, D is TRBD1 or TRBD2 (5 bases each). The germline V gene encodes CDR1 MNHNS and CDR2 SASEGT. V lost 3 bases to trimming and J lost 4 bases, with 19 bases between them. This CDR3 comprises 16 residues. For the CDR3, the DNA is TGTGCCAGCAGTGATTACCAGGGCAGGGAGCCTTACGAGCAGTACTTC. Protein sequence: CASSDYQGREPYEQYF.

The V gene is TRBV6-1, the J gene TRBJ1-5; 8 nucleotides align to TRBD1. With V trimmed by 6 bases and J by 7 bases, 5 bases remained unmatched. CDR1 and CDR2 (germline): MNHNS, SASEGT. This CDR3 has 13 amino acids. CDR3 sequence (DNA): TGTGCCAGCAGACCGGACAGGGAACAGCCCCAGCATTTT. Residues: CASRPDREQPQHF.

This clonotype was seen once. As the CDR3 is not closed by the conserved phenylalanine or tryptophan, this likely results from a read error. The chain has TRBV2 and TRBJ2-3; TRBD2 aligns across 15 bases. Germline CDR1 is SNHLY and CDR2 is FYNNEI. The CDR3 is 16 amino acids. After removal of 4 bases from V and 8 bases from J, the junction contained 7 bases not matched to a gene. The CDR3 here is CASSGGLAGGRGTQYS. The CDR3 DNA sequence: TGTGCCAGCAGTGGCGGACTAGCGGGAGGGCGTGGTACGCAGTATTCT.

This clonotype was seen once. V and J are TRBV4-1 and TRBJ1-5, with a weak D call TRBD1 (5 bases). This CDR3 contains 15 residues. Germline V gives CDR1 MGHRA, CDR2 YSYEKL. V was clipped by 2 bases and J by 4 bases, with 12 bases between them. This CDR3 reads CASSQQEGRNQPQHF. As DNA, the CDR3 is TGCGCCAGCAGCCAACAAGAGGGGCGAAATCAGCCCCAGCATTTT.

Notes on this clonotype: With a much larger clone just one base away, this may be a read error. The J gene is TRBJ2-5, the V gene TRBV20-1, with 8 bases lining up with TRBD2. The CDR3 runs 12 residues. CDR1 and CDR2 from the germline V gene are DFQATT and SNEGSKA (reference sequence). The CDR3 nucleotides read TGCAGTGCTAGCGGGGGGGCGGAGACCCAGTGCTTC. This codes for CSASGGAETQCF.

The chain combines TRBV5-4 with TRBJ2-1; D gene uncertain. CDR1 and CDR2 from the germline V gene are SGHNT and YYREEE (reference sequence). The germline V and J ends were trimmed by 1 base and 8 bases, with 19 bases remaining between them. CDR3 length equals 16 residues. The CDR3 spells CASSLMGHSKSDEQFF. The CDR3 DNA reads TGTGCCAGCAGCTTGATGGGCCACTCTAAGTCGGATGAGCAGTTCTTC.

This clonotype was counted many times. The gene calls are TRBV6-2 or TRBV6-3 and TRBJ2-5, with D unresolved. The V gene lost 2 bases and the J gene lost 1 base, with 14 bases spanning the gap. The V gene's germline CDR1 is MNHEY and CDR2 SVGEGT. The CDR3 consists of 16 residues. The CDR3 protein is CASSYKDPQSQETQYF. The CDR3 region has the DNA TGTGCCAGCAGTTACAAAGACCCCCAGTCCCAAGAGACCCAGTACTTC.

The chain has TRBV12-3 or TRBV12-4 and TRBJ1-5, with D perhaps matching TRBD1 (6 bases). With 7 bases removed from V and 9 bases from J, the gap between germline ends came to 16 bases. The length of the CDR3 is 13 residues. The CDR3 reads CASTRGGVGPQHF. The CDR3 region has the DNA TGTGCCAGCACCCGGGGGGGCGTGGGGCCCCAGCATTTT.

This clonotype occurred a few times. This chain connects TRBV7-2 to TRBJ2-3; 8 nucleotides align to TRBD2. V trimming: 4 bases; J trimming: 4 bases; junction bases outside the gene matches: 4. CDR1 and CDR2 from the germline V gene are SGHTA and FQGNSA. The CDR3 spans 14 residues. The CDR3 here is CASSWGREADTQYF. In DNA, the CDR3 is TGTGCCAGCAGCTGGGGGCGGGAGGCAGATACGCAGTATTTT.

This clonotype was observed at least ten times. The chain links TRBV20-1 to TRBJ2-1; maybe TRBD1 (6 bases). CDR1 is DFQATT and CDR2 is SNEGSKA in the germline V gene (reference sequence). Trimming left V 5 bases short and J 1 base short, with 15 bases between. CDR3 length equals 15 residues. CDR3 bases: TGCAGTGCTCCACCGGGACACCAGTCCTACAATGAGCAGTTCTTC. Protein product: CSAPPGHQSYNEQFF.

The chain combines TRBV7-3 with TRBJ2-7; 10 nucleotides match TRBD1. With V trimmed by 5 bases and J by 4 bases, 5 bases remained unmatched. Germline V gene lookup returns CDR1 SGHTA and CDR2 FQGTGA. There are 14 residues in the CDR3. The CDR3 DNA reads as TGTGCCAGCAGCCCGGACAGGGGGAATTACGAGCAGTACTTC. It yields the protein CASSPDRGNYEQYF.

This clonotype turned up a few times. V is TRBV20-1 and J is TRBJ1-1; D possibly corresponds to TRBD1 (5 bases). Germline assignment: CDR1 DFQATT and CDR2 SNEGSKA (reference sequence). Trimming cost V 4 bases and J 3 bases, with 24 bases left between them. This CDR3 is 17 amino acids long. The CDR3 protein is CSAKIPSGVGGDTEAFF. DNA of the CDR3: TGCAGTGCTAAGATCCCCTCGGGTGTGGGAGGGGACACTGAAGCTTTCTTT.

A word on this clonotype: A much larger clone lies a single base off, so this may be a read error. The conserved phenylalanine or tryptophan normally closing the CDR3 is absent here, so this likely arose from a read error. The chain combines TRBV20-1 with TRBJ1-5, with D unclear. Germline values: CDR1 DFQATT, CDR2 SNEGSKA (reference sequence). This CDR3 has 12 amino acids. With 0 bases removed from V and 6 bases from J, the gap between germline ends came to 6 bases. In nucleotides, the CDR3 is TGCAGTGCTAGAGATCCAAGTCAGCCCCAGCATCTT. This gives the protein CSARDPSQPQHL.

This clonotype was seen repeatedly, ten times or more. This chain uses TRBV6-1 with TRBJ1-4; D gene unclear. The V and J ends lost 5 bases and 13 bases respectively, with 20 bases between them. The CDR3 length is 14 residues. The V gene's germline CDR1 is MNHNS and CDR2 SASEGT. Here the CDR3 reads CASSIPGQAKRLFF. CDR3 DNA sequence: TGTGCCAGCAGTATTCCGGGTCAAGCTAAGAGACTGTTTTTT.

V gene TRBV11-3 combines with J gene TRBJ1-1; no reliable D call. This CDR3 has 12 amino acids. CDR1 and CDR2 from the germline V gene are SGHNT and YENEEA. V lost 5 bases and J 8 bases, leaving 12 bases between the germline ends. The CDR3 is CASSPGEQEAFF. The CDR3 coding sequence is TGTGCCAGCAGCCCTGGGGAACAGGAAGCTTTCTTT.

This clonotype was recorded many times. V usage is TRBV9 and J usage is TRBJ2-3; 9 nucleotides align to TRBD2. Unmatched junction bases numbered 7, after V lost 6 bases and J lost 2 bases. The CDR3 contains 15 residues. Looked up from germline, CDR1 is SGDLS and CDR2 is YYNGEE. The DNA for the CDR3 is TGTGCCAGCAATGTAGCGGGGGCCATCACAGATACGCAGTATTTT. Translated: CASNVAGAITDTQYF.

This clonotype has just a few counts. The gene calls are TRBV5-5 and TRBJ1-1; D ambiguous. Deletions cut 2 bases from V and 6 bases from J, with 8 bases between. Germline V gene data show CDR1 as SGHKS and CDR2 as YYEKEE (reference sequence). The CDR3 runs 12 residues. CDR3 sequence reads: CASSFFGAEAFF. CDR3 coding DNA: TGTGCCAGCAGCTTCTTTGGGGCTGAAGCTTTCTTT.

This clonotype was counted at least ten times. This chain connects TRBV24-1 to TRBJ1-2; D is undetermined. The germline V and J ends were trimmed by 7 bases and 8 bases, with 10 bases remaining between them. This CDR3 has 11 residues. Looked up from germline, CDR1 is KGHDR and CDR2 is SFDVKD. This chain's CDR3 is CATRRGGGYTF. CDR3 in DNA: TGTGCCACCAGACGCGGAGGGGGCTACACCTTC.

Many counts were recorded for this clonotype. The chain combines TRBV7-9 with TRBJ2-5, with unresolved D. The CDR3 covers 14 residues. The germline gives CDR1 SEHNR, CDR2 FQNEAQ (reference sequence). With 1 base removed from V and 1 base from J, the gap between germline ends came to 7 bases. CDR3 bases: TGTGCCAGCAGCTTAGTCGACACCCAAGAGACCCAGTACTTC. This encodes CASSLVDTQETQYF.